This TCR beta chain was sequenced for a study of regulatory T cells in long-lasting Graves disease listed by TCRdb under 2021. About the full investigation: Antithyroid drugs had been taken for less than 3 months by newly diagnosed Graves' disease patients. A total of some 35 samples underwent TCR sequencing: 13 from persistent and roughly 20 from newly diagnosed Graves' disease patients. Persistent Graves' disease patients were compared with newly diagnosed Graves' disease patients by peripheral blood TCR sequencing and RNA sequencing. The study was conducted in China and was registered as a clinical trial. Paper-wide results and their limitations: Only peripheral blood was studied, because thyroid tissue, the primary lesion, was inaccessible. The authors noted that the small sample size was a limitation that may lower accuracy. Preferential use of TRBV28, TRBJ1-2 and TRBJ2-5 was observed in persistent disease, whereas TRBV20-1 and TRBJ2-1 were favored in newly diagnosed disease. Sequencing and analysis were limited to the TCR beta chain. More public clonotypes were shared among persistent patients (under 3,000) than among newly diagnosed patients (approximately 1,000). Compared with newly diagnosed patients, patients with persistent Graves' disease had lower TCR Shannon entropy and fewer highly expanded clones, which suggests clonal expansion.

At the junction V is shortened by 10 bases and J by 7 bases, with 23 bases in between. The cysteine opens and the phenylalanine closes a CDR3 of 15 amino acids. The only DNA kept is the CDR3, 45 bases in frame from the first base. According to the germline V gene, CDR1 reads MNHEY and CDR2 reads SVGEGT. What this sample's time point label stands for: newly diagnosed GD, antithyroid drugs for less than 3 months. RNA was extracted from PBMCs in TRIzol for both TCR sequencing and RNA sequencing. The diagnosis of Graves' disease followed American Thyroid Association guidelines. Recruitment of patients was carried out at an endocrinology department in Xi'an, China. From each patient, 7.5 to 10 milliliters of peripheral blood was collected into an EDTA anticoagulant tube. Ficoll Paque Plus density gradient separation was used to isolate PBMCs, and no further T cell sorting was performed. An Agilent 2100 Bioanalyzer and agarose gel were used to check RNA quality, while a NanoDrop 2000 measured RNA concentration.

The protocol used for the library was multiplex PCR. Sequencing was performed on an Illumina HiSeq 4000. iRepertoire HTBI primers and Arm-PCR amplification of CDR3 regions were used to construct TCR beta libraries. Before sequencing, the PCR products went through gel purification. The paper's processing steps were these. Gene usage analysis of CDR3 amino acid clonotypes used the approximately 62 TRBV and more than 13 TRBJ segments found across samples. Filtered high-quality paired reads were merged into contigs using COPE and FqMerger. BLAST was used to align contigs to the IMGT TRBV, TRBD and TRBJ reference genes, and CDR3 was defined following IMGT. Any clonotype with a frequency above 0.1% was counted as a highly expanded clone. Shannon entropy was used to measure repertoire diversity, and the Gini coefficient was used to measure V-J evenness. Clonotypes shared by more than one individual were considered public. TCRdb's own reprocessing of the public reads used fastp at Q25 and MiXCR and kept productive beta chains. All rows with the same CDR3 protein become a single entry with the most common DNA and genes. TCRdb's processing, not the authors', yielded these V and J calls. The sample yields approximately 440,000 distinct CDR3 sequences; 15% to 20% were counted once. The ten most abundant clones make up 12% of the sample.

As regards this clonotype: Its target antigen remains unknown. Base qualities are missing; no much larger clone stands one base away.

In addition, the sample was reused for a study of T cells in Graves' hyperthyroidism and ophthalmopathy. The second study, in turn, reports: Graves' hyperthyroidism was defined as stable when no progression to ophthalmopathy occurred over 18 months of follow-up. The hyperthyroidism patients were between 18 and 65 years old and newly diagnosed, with a disease duration of less than 2 months. The study excluded patients with uncontrolled infections, other autoimmune diseases, pregnancy or lactation. Clinical symptoms, serum thyroxine and TRAb, thyroid ultrasound, and orbital computed tomography formed the basis for the diagnoses. A first-round RT-PCR of the TCR CDR3 used the HTBI primer set with the Qiagen OneStep RT-PCR kit. Most expanded thyroid clonotypes (frequency above 0.001) were also detected in blood, a finding suggesting that blood repertoires may reflect thyroid immune responses. A model built on a 13 V-J signature distinguished ophthalmopathy from stable hyperthyroidism, reaching around 90% sensitivity and about 81% specificity in cross-validation and 80%/75% in testing. In validation, the model predicted progression to ophthalmopathy with 55% to 71% sensitivity and about 73% specificity, a median of around six months before onset. TCR V-J signatures able to tell the groups apart were searched for in a discovery cohort of approximately 95 patients, of whom about 40 had Graves' ophthalmopathy and roughly 58 had stable Graves' hyperthyroidism. Whether ophthalmopathy could be predicted prospectively was tested in an independent validation cohort made up of 18 to 20 hyperthyroidism patients plus 17 patients who later progressed to ophthalmopathy. The approximately 98 discovery patients were randomly divided into training and test sets at a 7:3 ratio. The study also compared thyroid tissue and blood T-cell repertoires from roughly 6 Graves' hyperthyroidism patients. Once sampling was done, hyperthyroidism patients were given methimazole at a starting dose of 30 mg daily, whereas ophthalmopathy patients were given high-dose intravenous methylprednisolone. The libraries were constructed in a second round of multiplex PCR and then size-selected and purified. Libraries were sequenced paired-end with 100 bp reads on an Illumina HiSeq2000. SOAPnuke was used to process the raw data, throwing out any read that contained adapters or uncalled bases, had a mean Phred below 15, or lacked an exact constant-primer or identifier match. High-quality paired reads were merged using COPE v1.2.5, and each unique nucleotide sequence was defined as a clonotype. MiTCR v1.1 was used to align clonotypes to the IMGT TRBV, TRBD and TRBJ reference segments. The analysis was restricted to V-J combinations with a frequency above 0.0001, which together covered 99% to 99.2% of the repertoires. A TCS score was defined as the ratio of F50 (clonal expansion) to E x V (chaos), with BLOSUM62-based TCRdist applied between CDR3 peptides within each V-J. Welch's t-statistics and random forest reduced approximately 520 V-J features to about 13, which were used in a naive Bayes classifier (R e1071). Sample size was not statistically predetermined, and investigators were not blinded to group allocation. The paper describes TCR Vbeta CDR3 sequencing of around 130 peripheral blood samples, made up of 43 ophthalmopathy patients, 70 to 75 hyperthyroidism patients and some 17 progressor patients.

The input for sequencing was peripheral blood mononuclear cells (PBMCs), taken at new diagnosis, from a patient treated with antithyroid drugs. This clonotype originated in a man in his forties or fifties with Graves disease. Donor details come from another sample of the same person, matched by shared clones. The chain is encoded by TRBV6-2 or TRBV6-3 joined to TRBJ2-1, with the D assignment possibly TRBD1 or TRBD2, given 5 matching bases for each. The DNA is as follows: TGTGCCACCACCAAATCGGGACCATTTGGGAATGAGCAGTTCTTC. Its amino acids are CATTKSGPFGNEQFF.